Ten or more counts support the clone carrying this T cell receptor (beta chain). Its matching antigen is unknown. This CDR3 is 15 amino acids long. In germline, CDR1 is SGHTA, CDR2 FQGNSA. V was clipped by 5 bases and J by 2 bases, with 14 bases between them. The TCR beta library used iRepertoire HTBI primers with Arm-PCR amplification of CDR3. In TCRdb, the multiplex PCR reads were re-called with MiXCR into one record per CDR3 protein. The sample yields just over 600,000 distinct CDR3 sequences, 16% seen once. This entry is derived from a study of regulatory T cells in long-lasting Graves disease. Findings and limits, study-wide: Examination was confined to peripheral blood, excluding thyroid tissue.

Time point: newly diagnosed GD, antithyroid drugs for less than 3 months. Construction of the TCR library relied on RNA isolated from PBMCs. This sample also appeared in a second study, on T cells in Graves' hyperthyroidism and ophthalmopathy. That work contributes: Thyroid ultrasound and orbital computed tomography, with clinical symptoms and serum thyroxine and TRAb, informed diagnoses. Ophthalmopathy and stable hyperthyroidism were separated by a 13 V-J model.

The input for sequencing was peripheral blood mononuclear cells (PBMCs), taken at new diagnosis, from a patient treated with antithyroid drugs. The TCR sequence derives from a woman aged 25 to 39 with Graves disease. V is TRBV7-2 and J is TRBJ2-3; D tentatively fits TRBD1 or TRBD2 (5 bases each). This chain's CDR3 is CASSIQLGDTDTQYF. The CDR3 DNA reads TGTGCCAGCAGCATCCAACTGGGGGACACAGATACGCAGTATTTT.